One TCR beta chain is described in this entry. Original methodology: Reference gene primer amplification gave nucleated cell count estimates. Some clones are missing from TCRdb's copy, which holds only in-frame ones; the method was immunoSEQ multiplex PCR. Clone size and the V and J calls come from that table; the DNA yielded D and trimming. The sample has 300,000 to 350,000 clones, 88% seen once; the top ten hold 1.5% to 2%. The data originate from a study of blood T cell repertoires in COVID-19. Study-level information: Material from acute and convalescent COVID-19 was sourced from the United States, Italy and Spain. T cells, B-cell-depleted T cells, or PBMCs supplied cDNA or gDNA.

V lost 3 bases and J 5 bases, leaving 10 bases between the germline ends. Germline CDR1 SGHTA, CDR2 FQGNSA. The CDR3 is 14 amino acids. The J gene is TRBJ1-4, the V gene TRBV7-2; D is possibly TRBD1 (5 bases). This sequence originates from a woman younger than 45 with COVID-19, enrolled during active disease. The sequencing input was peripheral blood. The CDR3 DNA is TGTGCCAGCAGCTTTTTAGGGGTCAATGAAAAACTGTTTTTT. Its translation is CASSFLGVNEKLFF.